This entry lists 27 T cell receptor beta chains sequenced from one sample in a study of T cells after yellow fever vaccination. TCRdb recomputed calls from the 5' RACE reads with MiXCR, one row per CDR3 protein. The data contain 250,000 to 400,000 distinct CDR3 sequences, 3.5% to 4.5% of them singletons. The sequencing used PBMCs, collected 15 days after the yellow fever booster vaccination. Receptor source: a man aged 18-30 years who received the YFV17D yellow fever vaccine.

This clonotype was seen many times. The V and J genes are TRBV7-2 and TRBJ2-1; D might be TRBD1 (6 bases). Germline lookup yields CDR1 SGHTA and CDR2 FQGNSA. V dropped 5 bases and J dropped 0 bases, with 23 bases sitting between them. The CDR3 has 19 residues. The CDR3 loop reads CASSPQGLLTVSSYNEQFF. The DNA for the CDR3 is TGTGCCAGCAGCCCTCAGGGGCTCCTAACGGTTAGCTCCTACAATGAGCAGTTCTTC.

The chain uses TRBV12-3 or TRBV12-4 and TRBJ1-5; D not resolved. This CDR3 spans 14 amino acids. The V gene lost 3 bases and the J gene lost 2 bases, with 8 bases spanning the gap. CDR3 in amino acids: CASSFRVGNQPQHF. The CDR3 nucleotides are TGTGCCAGCAGTTTTAGAGTGGGCAATCAGCCCCAGCATTTT.

This clonotype was seen only a few times. This chain joins TRBV6-6 and TRBJ2-1, with TRBD2 identical over 12 bases. CDR3 length: 16 residues. Looked up from germline, CDR1 is MNHNY and CDR2 is SVGAGI (reference sequence). The V segment lost 0 bases and the J segment 8 bases; nucleotides outside the gene matches: 5. CDR3 sequence reads: CASSYSKLAGGYEQFF. For the CDR3, the DNA is TGTGCCAGCAGTTACTCGAAACTAGCGGGGGGCTATGAGCAGTTCTTC.

This clonotype has only a few counts. The chain uses TRBV5-1 and TRBJ2-1; D is perhaps TRBD2 (6 bases). CDR3 length: 13 amino acids. Trimming shortened V by 4 bases and J by 8 bases, and 13 bases separated the two germline ends. Germline V gene lookup returns CDR1 SGHRS and CDR2 YFSETQ. The CDR3 region has the DNA TGCGCCAGCAGCCGGGTGGCGGGGTATGAGCAGTTCTTC. The encoded protein is CASSRVAGYEQFF.

This clonotype was detected many times. The DNA of the CDR3 is TGCAGTGCTGCACAGGGGGCATCAAGCAATCAGCCCCAGCATTTT. It encodes CSAAQGASSNQPQHF. The J gene is TRBJ1-5, the V gene TRBV20-1; 9 nucleotides line up with TRBD1. Germline trimming cut 5 bases from V and 1 base from J; bases unmatched to any gene: 6. From germline, CDR1 is DFQATT and CDR2 SNEGSKA (reference sequence). The CDR3 totals 15 residues.

The chain has TRBV2 and TRBJ2-1; tentative D call: TRBD2 (5 bases). Germline V gene data show CDR1 as SNHLY and CDR2 as FYNNEI. V was pared by 6 bases and J by 10 bases, with 13 bases between. The CDR3 covers 12 residues. In DNA form, the CDR3 reads TGTGCCAGCAGGATGTATGGGGAGGAGCAGTTCTTC. Protein sequence: CASRMYGEEQFF.

This clonotype was counted at least ten times. Here the CDR3 reads CASMTSGALDTQYF. The DNA of the CDR3 is TGTGCCAGCATGACTAGCGGGGCGTTAGATACGCAGTATTTT. The V gene is TRBV7-9, the J gene TRBJ2-3, with 11 bases that match TRBD2. The CDR3 is made up of 14 amino acids. V lost 7 bases to trimming and J lost 5 bases; unmatched junction nucleotides: 5. Looked up from germline, CDR1 is SEHNR and CDR2 is FQNEAQ (reference sequence). The full variable domain, in which reference TRBV7-9 and TRBJ2-3 provide the parts outside the CDR3, is DTGVSQNPRHKITKRGQNVTFRCDPISEHNRLYWYRQTLGQGPEFLTYFQNEAQLEKSRLLSDRFSAERPKGSFSTLEIQRTEQGDSAMYLCASMTSGALDTQYFGPGTRLTVL.

This clonotype was found many times. This chain links TRBV4-3 with TRBJ2-3, with unresolved D. The ends were cut back, 0 bases at V and 10 bases at J, with 14 bases in the middle. The CDR3 contains 14 residues. Germline V lookup: CDR1 LGHNA, CDR2 YSLEER. The CDR3 sequence: CASSQEYPESAQYF. The CDR3, as DNA: TGCGCCAGCAGCCAAGAATACCCTGAAAGTGCGCAGTATTTT.

This clonotype was observed at least ten times. The chain has TRBV10-3 and TRBJ2-5, with D possibly TRBD2 on 6 matching bases. CDR3 length: 13 residues. V was pared by 8 bases and J by 0 bases, with 10 bases between. CDR1 is ENHRY, CDR2 SYGVKD, per germline. In DNA form, the CDR3 reads TGTGCCATCGGTGGGGGGTACCAAGAGACCCAGTACTTC. Translation: CAIGGGYQETQYF.

At least ten counts were recorded for this clonotype. V and J are TRBV29-1 and TRBJ2-5; maybe TRBD1 (5 bases). Trimming stripped 6 bases from V and 2 bases from J, with 10 bases between. The CDR3 loop spans 12 amino acids. Germline-derived CDR1 and CDR2 are SQVTM and ANQGSEA. As DNA, the CDR3 is TGCAGCGTGGGGCACGTACAAGAGACCCAGTACTTC. Its translation is CSVGHVQETQYF.

This clonotype has a handful of counts. The gene calls are TRBV7-9 and TRBJ2-2; 7 bases align to TRBD2. The CDR3 runs to 15 residues. Per germline, CDR1 SEHNR and CDR2 FQNEAQ (reference sequence). V was pared by 5 bases and J by 4 bases, with 7 bases of the junction left unmatched. CDR3 nucleotide sequence: TGTGCCAGCAGCGCAGGAATAGCGGGCACCGGGGAGCTGTTTTTT. It specifies CASSAGIAGTGELFF. The whole variable domain, remainder taken from reference TRBV7-9 and TRBJ2-2, is DTGVSQNPRHKITKRGQNVTFRCDPISEHNRLYWYRQTLGQGPEFLTYFQNEAQLEKSRLLSDRFSAERPKGSFSTLEIQRTEQGDSAMYLCASSAGIAGTGELFFGEGSRLTVL.

This clonotype was counted at least ten times. The rearrangement joins TRBV7-9 to TRBJ2-2; D might be TRBD1 (6 bases). V gave up 4 bases and J gave up 1 base, with 10 bases separating them. The CDR3 has 15 amino acids. CDR1 SEHNR and CDR2 FQNEAQ come from the germline V gene (reference sequence). CDR3 loop: CASSSTGRNTGELFF. CDR3 DNA: TGTGCCAGCAGCTCTACAGGGCGGAACACCGGGGAGCTGTTTTTT. The full variable domain, with the rest looked up from reference TRBV7-9 and TRBJ2-2, is DTGVSQNPRHKITKRGQNVTFRCDPISEHNRLYWYRQTLGQGPEFLTYFQNEAQLEKSRLLSDRFSAERPKGSFSTLEIQRTEQGDSAMYLCASSSTGRNTGELFFGEGSRLTVL.

This clonotype came up many times. The rearrangement joins TRBV7-2 to TRBJ2-7; D not resolved. V lost 1 base to trimming and J lost 0 bases, with 7 bases between them. Germline CDR1 SGHTA, CDR2 FQGNSA. There are 14 residues in the CDR3. The CDR3 sequence is CASSLDPSSYEQYF. DNA for the CDR3: TGTGCCAGCAGCTTAGACCCGAGCTCCTACGAGCAGTACTTC.

The V gene is TRBV12-3 or TRBV12-4, the J gene TRBJ2-3; D gene ambiguous. CDR3 size: 14 residues. Trimming left V 4 bases short and J 2 bases short, with 10 bases between. CDR3 region: CASSSRPNTDTQYF. The CDR3 DNA sequence: TGTGCCAGCAGTTCGAGGCCTAACACAGATACGCAGTATTTT.

This clonotype appeared many times. The chain is built from TRBV12-3 or TRBV12-4 and TRBJ1-1; D is possibly TRBD1 (6 bases). Trimming took 8 bases from V and 8 from J, leaving 15 bases between them. CDR3 length: 12 residues. The CDR3 spells CASGYRTDEAFF. In DNA form, the CDR3 reads TGTGCCAGCGGTTACCGGACAGACGAAGCTTTCTTT.

The rearrangement joins TRBV24-1 to TRBJ2-1; 7 positions agree with TRBD1. Per the germline V gene, CDR1 is KGHDR and CDR2 is SFDVKD. CDR3 length: 17 residues. The J segment lost 2 bases and the V segment lost 0 bases, leaving 6 bases of the junction unmatched. The CDR3 region is CATSDLATGAPYNEQFF. The CDR3 region has the DNA TGTGCCACCAGTGATTTGGCCACAGGGGCTCCCTACAATGAGCAGTTCTTC.

This chain links TRBV7-9 with TRBJ1-4, with D hard to call. Germline loops: CDR1 SEHNR, CDR2 FQNEAQ (reference sequence). The CDR3 spans 13 residues. V was shortened by 3 bases and J by 8 bases, with 10 bases between the two germline ends. CDR3 loop: CASSLERAEKLFF. The CDR3 DNA sequence: TGTGCCAGCAGCTTGGAGAGAGCGGAAAAACTGTTTTTT.

This rearrangement joins TRBV30 to TRBJ1-5, with a tentative D call TRBD1 (5 bases). The CDR3 sequence is 14 residues long. Per germline, CDR1 GTSNPN and CDR2 SVGIG (reference sequence). Trimming took 3 bases from V and 4 from J, leaving 13 bases between them. The DNA of the CDR3 is TGTGCCTGGAGCCGGGGACTCCAGAATCAGCCCCAGCATTTT. This codes for CAWSRGLQNQPQHF.

In this sample, this clonotype turned up many times. The chain recombines TRBV20-1 with TRBJ1-2, with 8 positions matching TRBD1. J was trimmed by 7 bases and V by 0 bases; bases with no gene match: 7. There are 14 residues in the CDR3. Germline CDR1 DFQATT, CDR2 SNEGSKA (reference sequence). The CDR3 region has the DNA TGCAGTGCTAGAGATCAAGCCAGGGGGCCTGGCTACACCTTC. It codes for CSARDQARGPGYTF.

Only a few counts were recorded for this clonotype. This sequence joins TRBV7-2 and TRBJ2-7; D uncertain. V was cut by 5 bases and J by 2 bases, with 16 bases left in between. CDR3 length: 15 residues. Per the germline V gene, CDR1 is SGHTA and CDR2 is FQGNSA. CDR3 residues: CASSPGAGPTYEQYF. Written as DNA, the CDR3 is TGTGCCAGCAGCCCAGGTGCCGGACCAACCTACGAGCAGTACTTC. The complete variable domain, with remaining parts taken from reference TRBV7-2 and TRBJ2-7, reads GAGVSQSPSNKVTEKGKDVELRCDPISGHTALYWYRQSLGQGLEFLIYFQGNSAPDKSGLPSDRFSAERTGGSVSTLTIQRTQQEDSAVYLCASSPGAGPTYEQYFGPGTRLTVT.

V gene TRBV14 combines with J gene TRBJ1-2; possibly TRBD1 for D (5 bases). The CDR3 is 16 residues long. The ends were cut back, 3 bases at V and 0 bases at J, with 14 bases in the middle. CDR1 is SGHDN and CDR2 is FVKESK in the germline V gene. This CDR3 reads CASSQQDSPTNYGYTF. The CDR3 DNA sequence: TGTGCCAGCAGCCAGCAAGACAGCCCAACTAACTATGGCTACACCTTC.

This clonotype showed up just a few times. This chain joins TRBV5-6 and TRBJ1-1; D remains unclear. This CDR3 is built from 13 residues. The ends were cut back, 0 bases at V and 5 bases at J, with 8 bases in the middle. Germline V gene data show CDR1 as SGHDT and CDR2 as YYEEEE. This CDR3 reads CASSLAILTEAFF. CDR3 nucleotides: TGTGCCAGCAGCTTGGCGATACTTACTGAAGCTTTCTTT.

This sequence joins TRBV5-5 and TRBJ1-5; TRBD1 matches 9 bases. The CDR3 length is 15 residues. Germline-derived CDR1 and CDR2 are SGHKS and YYEKEE (reference sequence). Trimming at V came to 4 bases and at J to 6 bases, leaving 8 bases not matched to a gene. CDR3 in amino acids: CASSNGTGYSQPQHF. DNA for the CDR3: TGTGCCAGCAGCAATGGGACAGGGTACAGTCAGCCCCAGCATTTT. Looking up the rest from reference TRBV5-5 and TRBJ1-5 gives the full variable domain: DAGVTQSPTHLIKTRGQQVTLRCSPISGHKSVSWYQQVLGQGPQFIFQYYEKEERGRGNFPDRFSARQFPNYSSELNVNALLLGDSALYLCASSNGTGYSQPQHFGDGTRLSIL.

This clonotype was detected only a few times. The chain recombines TRBV12-3 or TRBV12-4 with TRBJ2-3; 12 bases agree with TRBD2. With V trimmed by 5 bases and J by 1 base, 4 bases remained unmatched. This CDR3 region has 16 residues. The CDR3 nucleotides are TGTGCCAGCAGTCCGAGACTAGCGGGGGGCACAGATACGCAGTATTTT. This translates into CASSPRLAGGTDTQYF.

The chain employs TRBV5-5 and TRBJ1-1; the D gene is possibly TRBD1 (6 bases). Between the trimmed V and J ends, which lost 6 bases and 0 bases, there was a span of 24 bases. Germline V gives CDR1 SGHKS, CDR2 YYEKEE (reference sequence). This CDR3 is built from 18 residues. The CDR3 coding sequence is TGTGCCAGCAAAGCGAAAGAGGCGGGACACCTTATGAACACTGAAGCTTTCTTT. It yields the protein CASKAKEAGHLMNTEAFF.

This clonotype came up many times. The V call is TRBV7-2, the J call TRBJ2-3; D perhaps matches TRBD2 (6 bases). Germline CDR1 and CDR2: SGHTA and FQGNSA. This CDR3 comprises 15 residues. Deletions cut 0 bases from V and 0 bases from J, with 7 bases between. CDR3 in amino acids: CASSLASGSTDTQYF. CDR3 sequence (DNA): TGTGCCAGCAGCTTAGCGAGCGGGAGCACAGATACGCAGTATTTT.

This clonotype was detected ten times or more. The V call is TRBV21-1, the J call TRBJ2-1; the table's TRBD1 call for D was not verified on the DNA. TRBV21-1 is a recognized pseudogene. The CDR3 sequence is 14 residues long. Written as DNA, the CDR3 is TGTGCCAGCAACCCCCCCGGGGGAGTGCATGAGCAGTTCTTC. Amino acids: CASNPPGGVHEQFF.